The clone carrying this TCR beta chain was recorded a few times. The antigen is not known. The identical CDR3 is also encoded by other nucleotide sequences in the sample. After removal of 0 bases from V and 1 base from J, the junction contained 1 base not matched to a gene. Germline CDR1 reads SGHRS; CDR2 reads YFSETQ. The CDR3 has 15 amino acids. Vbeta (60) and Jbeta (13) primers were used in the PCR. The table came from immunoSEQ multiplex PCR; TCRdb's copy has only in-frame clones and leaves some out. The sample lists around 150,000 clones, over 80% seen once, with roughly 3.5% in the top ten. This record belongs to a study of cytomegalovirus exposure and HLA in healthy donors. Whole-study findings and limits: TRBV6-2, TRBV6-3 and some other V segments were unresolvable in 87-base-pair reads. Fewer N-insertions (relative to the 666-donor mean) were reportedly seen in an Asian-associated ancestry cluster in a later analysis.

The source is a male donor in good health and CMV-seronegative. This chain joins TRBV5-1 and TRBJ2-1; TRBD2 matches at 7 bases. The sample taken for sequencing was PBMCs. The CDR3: CASSLASGSYNEQFF. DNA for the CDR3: TGCGCCAGCAGCTTGGCTAGCGGTTCCTACAATGAGCAGTTCTTC. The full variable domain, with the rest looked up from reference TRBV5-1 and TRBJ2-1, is KAGVTQTPRYLIKTRGQQVTLSCSPISGHRSVSWYQQTPGQGLQFLFEYFSETQRNKGNFPGRFSGRQFSNSRSEMNVSTLELGDSALYLCASSLASGSYNEQFFGPGTRLTVL.